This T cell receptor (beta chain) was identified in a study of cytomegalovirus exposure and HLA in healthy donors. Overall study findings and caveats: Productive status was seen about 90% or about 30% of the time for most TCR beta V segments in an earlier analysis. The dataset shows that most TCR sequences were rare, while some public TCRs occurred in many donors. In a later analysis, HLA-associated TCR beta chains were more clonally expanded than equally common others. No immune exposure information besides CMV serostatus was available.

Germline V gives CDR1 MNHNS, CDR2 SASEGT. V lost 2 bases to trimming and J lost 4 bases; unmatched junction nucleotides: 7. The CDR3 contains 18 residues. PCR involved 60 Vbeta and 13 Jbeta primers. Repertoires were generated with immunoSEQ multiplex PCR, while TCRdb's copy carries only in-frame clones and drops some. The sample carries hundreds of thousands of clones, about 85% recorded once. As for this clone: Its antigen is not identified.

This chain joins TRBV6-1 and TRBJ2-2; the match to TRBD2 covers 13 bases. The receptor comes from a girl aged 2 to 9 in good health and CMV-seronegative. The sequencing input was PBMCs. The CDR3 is CASSEYELAGGLTGELFF. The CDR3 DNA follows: TGTGCCAGCAGTGAATACGAACTAGCGGGAGGGCTCACCGGGGAGCTGTTTTTT.